This T cell receptor beta chain comes out of a study of blood T cell repertoires in COVID-19. In the study overall: The study drew acute and convalescent COVID-19 samples from the United States, Italy and Spain.

Measured with immunoSEQ multiplex PCR; TCRdb has only the in-frame clones, and not every one. The repertoire holds about half a million clones, with 89% as singletons. The CDR3 covers 15 residues. Looked up from germline, CDR1 is MRHNA and CDR2 is SNTAGT. J gave up 7 bases and V 5 bases, and 13 bases lay outside the gene matches. Sequencing was done on a sample of peripheral blood. V and J are TRBV6-4 and TRBJ1-2; the match to TRBD1 covers 7 bases. The TCR comes from a man aged 18 to 29 with COVID-19, enrolled during active disease. The CDR3 region is CASSPVQGRGTGYTF. The CDR3 DNA sequence: TGTGCCAGCAGTCCCGTTCAGGGCAGGGGGACTGGCTACACCTTC.